A selection of T cell receptor beta chains follows, all from one sample in a study of blood T cell repertoires in COVID-19. Sequenced by immunoSEQ multiplex PCR; TCRdb stores in-frame clones only, minus some. The sample contains roughly 670,000 clones, 70% to 90% of which appear only once. Source material: peripheral blood. The source is a woman aged 18-29 years with acute or convalescent COVID-19. Both conserved end residues are part of each CDR3. A D gene is named only where the DNA matches it firmly. Some rows have no size entry. The others give once, few or many, or a class for an expanded clone.

clone_size | v_call | d_call | cdr3_aa
few | TRBV24-1 | - | CATSDSTAGNTIYF
- | TRBV20-1 | TRBD2 | CSGDYQAEQYF
- | TRBV7-2 | - | CASSSYREPYGYTF
- | TRBV5-1 | TRBD1 | CASSPRQGAQTYEQYF
- | TRBV11-3 | TRBD2 | CASSSGGGGRDIQYF
once | TRBV29-1 | TRBD2 | CSVSGSSYNEQFF
few | TRBV6-2/TRBV6-3 | TRBD2 | CASSLAGHNEQFF
- | TRBV4-1 | - | CASSPLNTKSQPQHF
once | TRBV12-5 | TRBD2 | CASGLVGGGFDTGELFF
- | TRBV4-3 | TRBD1 | CASRPELTGGGADTQYF
- | TRBV5-1 | TRBD1 | CASSLTTLIQGANTEAFF
- | TRBV29-1 | TRBD1 | CSARDRRNYGYTF
few | TRBV19 | - | CASRTTTINEKLFF
once | TRBV5-6 | TRBD1 | CASSLARTGTYSNQPQHF
- | TRBV12-3/TRBV12-4 | - | CASSLRRLDGYTF
- | TRBV9 | TRBD1 | CASSPRDREVAFF
once | TRBV29-1 | - | CSVEGLFSNEKLFF
few | TRBV4-3 | - | CASSQDPIVYAASYNEQFF
- | TRBV21-1 | - | CASSTTSHQGLAGTYEQYF
- | TRBV5-1 | - | CASSPSTGSTEAFF
- | TRBV5-4 | - | CASSPPSEAGKLRGYTF
- | TRBV5-6 | TRBD2 | CASSLGGYLGGNEQFF
- | TRBV5-6 | - | CASSWLARETDTQYF
- | TRBV10-2 | - | CATTLEGIGEQYF
- | TRBV18 | - | CASSPQRAVAGNTIYF
- | TRBV5-1 | - | CASSSTSAGLTYEQYF
- | TRBV27 | - | CASSLAPVSGANVLTF
once | TRBV15 | - | CATSRDRVRETQYF
- | TRBV7-9 | TRBD1 | CASSLVIPGQHGYTF
- | TRBV2 | - | CASSATGSGNTIYF
once | TRBV19 | TRBD1 | CASSVDRGRSEQYF
once | TRBV5-4 | - | CASSFGDGYTF
- | TRBV2 | - | CASSEVGVNTEAFF
- | TRBV7-9 | - | CASSGRQDGYTF
- | TRBV30 | - | CAWSAGRDYGYTF
- | TRBV5-1 | TRBD1 | CASSPGQGIFNEKLFF
- | TRBV11-2 | - | CASSSAGPEAFF
once | TRBV29-1 | - | CSVEQEADYGYTF
- | TRBV5-5 | TRBD1 | CASSPDRVHYTF
- | TRBV19 | TRBD1 | CASGVGTESRGGQYF
few | TRBV7-2 | - | CASSLALTKTNSPLHF
- | TRBV7-9 | - | CASSLIGVYSYTF
- | TRBV4-3 | TRBD2 | CASSRTNGGRTNNEQFF
- | TRBV4-1 | TRBD2 | CASSQRPLAGVETQYF
- | TRBV7-3 | - | CASTETGELFF
once | TRBV5-1 | - | CATAPSAGGGTEAFF
- | TRBV27 | - | CASSFALGTEAFF
- | TRBV2 | - | CASMGQGLKNTEAFF
- | TRBV5-4 | TRBD1 | CASSTRDRGINEQFF
few | TRBV10-3 | - | CAISVSRGLAGELFF
- | TRBV27 | TRBD1 | CASSLDRVGNSPLHF
- | TRBV30 | - | CAWSLKEFSYNSPLHF